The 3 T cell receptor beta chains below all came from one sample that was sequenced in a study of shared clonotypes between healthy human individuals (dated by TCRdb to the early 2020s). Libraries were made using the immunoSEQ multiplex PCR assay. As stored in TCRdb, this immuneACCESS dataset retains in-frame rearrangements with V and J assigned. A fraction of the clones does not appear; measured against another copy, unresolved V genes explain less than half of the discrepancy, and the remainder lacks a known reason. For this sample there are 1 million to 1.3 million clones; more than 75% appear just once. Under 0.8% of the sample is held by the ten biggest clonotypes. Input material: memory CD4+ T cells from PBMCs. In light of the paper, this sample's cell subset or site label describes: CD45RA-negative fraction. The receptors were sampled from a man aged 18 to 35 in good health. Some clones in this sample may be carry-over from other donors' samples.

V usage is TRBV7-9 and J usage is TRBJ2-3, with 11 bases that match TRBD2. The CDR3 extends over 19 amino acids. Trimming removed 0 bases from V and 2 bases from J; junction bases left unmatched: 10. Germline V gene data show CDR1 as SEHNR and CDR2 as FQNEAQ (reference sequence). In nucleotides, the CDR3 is TGTGCCAGCAGCTTAGCGCGGCTAGCGGGAGGCCTTCACACAGATACGCAGTATTTT. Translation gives CASSLARLAGGLHTDTQYF.

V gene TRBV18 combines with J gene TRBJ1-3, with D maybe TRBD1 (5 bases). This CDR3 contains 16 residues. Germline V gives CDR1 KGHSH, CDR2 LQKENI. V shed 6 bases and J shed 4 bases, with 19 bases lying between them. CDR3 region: CASSEGTEGSGNTIYF. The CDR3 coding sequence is TGTGCCAGCTCGGAAGGGACGGAGGGGTCAGGAAACACCATATATTTT.

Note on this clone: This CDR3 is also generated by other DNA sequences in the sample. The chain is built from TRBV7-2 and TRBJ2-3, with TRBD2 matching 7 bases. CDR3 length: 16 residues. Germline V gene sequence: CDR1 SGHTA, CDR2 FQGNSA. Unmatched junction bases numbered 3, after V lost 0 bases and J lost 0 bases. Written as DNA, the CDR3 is TGTGCCAGCAGCTTAGCGCGCGGGAGAAGCACAGATACGCAGTATTTT. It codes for CASSLARGRSTDTQYF. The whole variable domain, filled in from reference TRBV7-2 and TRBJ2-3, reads GAGVSQSPSNKVTEKGKDVELRCDPISGHTALYWYRQSLGQGLEFLIYFQGNSAPDKSGLPSDRFSAERTGGSVSTLTIQRTQQEDSAVYLCASSLARGRSTDTQYFGPGTRLTVL.